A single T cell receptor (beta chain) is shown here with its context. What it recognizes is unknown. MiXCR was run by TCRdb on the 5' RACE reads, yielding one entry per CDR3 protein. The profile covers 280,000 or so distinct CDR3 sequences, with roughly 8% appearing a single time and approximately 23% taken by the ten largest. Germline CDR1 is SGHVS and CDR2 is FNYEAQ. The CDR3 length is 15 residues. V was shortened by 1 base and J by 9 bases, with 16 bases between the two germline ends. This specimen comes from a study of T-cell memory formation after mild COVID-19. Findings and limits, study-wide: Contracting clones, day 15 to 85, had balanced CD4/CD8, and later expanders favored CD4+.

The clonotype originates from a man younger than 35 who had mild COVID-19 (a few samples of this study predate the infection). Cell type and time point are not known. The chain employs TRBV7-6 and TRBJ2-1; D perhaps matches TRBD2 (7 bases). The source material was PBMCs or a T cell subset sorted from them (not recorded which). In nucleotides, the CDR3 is TGTGCCAGCAGCTTAGAGTGGGGGGGCCGAGGTGAGCAGTTCTTC. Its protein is CASSLEWGGRGEQFF.